A selection of T cell receptor beta chains follows, all from one sample in a study of T cells after yellow fever vaccination. MiXCR, run by TCRdb on the 5' RACE reads, gives a single entry per CDR3 protein. In the table there are approximately 510,000 distinct CDR3 sequences, about a fifth of which are singletons. The sample consisted of PBMCs, taken less than 25 days after the first yellow fever vaccination. The receptors were gathered from a man younger than 35 who received the YFV17D yellow fever vaccine. CDR3s leave out the opening cysteine and the closing phenylalanine or tryptophan. Expanded clones are given a class, and other clones once, few, many or no size at all.

>TRBV20-1|few
SARDRQNTEAF
>TRBV5-1|.
ASSWGLAGTYNEQF
>TRBV7-7|.
ASSLRPGGEETQY
>TRBV28|few
ASSVQVTDTQY
>TRBV7-3|few
ASSSGQFQPQH
>TRBV10-3|once
AISGQYSNQPQH
>TRBV7-9|few
ASSKPRADTEAF
>TRBV12-3/TRBV12-4|.
ASRRTSGPYNEQF
>TRBV5-4|.
ASSPDGPLHEQY
>TRBV7-9|few
AGQVGSPGLLGHEQF
>TRBV20-1|.
SASRTLNTEAF
>TRBV4-2|many
ASSRDGSYEQY
>TRBV10-2|few
ASSGGGEETQY
>TRBV28|.
ASSFAGTVNDQPQH
>TRBV24-1|medium-sized
ATAPYGGITGELF
>TRBV5-4|few
ASSLEVAGDYEQY
>TRBV4-3|.
ASSQVFERGYNEQF
>TRBV5-1|many
ASSKDSHPSDTQY
>TRBV7-9|.
ASSSYSGATETQY
>TRBV12-3/TRBV12-4|few
ASSGDRDQETQY
>TRBV5-4|.
ASSLWLGNQETQY
>TRBV3-1|.
ASSPRIIGRDTEAF
>TRBV3-1|.
ASSQGQGTPYELY
>TRBV6-5|few
ASSYSSSGVGDTQY
>TRBV20-1|.
SARDDFASPIPYEQY
>TRBV29-1|few
SAQGARSTEAF
>TRBV9|few
ASSVGDAQETQY